The clone carrying this TCR beta chain turned up a few times. Its antigen is still unknown. The data derive from a study of regulatory T cells in long-lasting Graves disease. Findings and limits, study-wide: Persistent cases of Graves' showed reduced TCR diversity relative to newly diagnosed patients.

The V and J ends lost 3 bases and 6 bases, in that order; junction bases with no gene match: 6. CDR3 length equals 14 residues. Germline CDR1 SGHRS, CDR2 YFSETQ. Both iRepertoire HTBI primers and Arm-PCR of CDR3 regions were used to build the TCR beta libraries. TCRdb passed the multiplex PCR reads through MiXCR, listing each CDR3 protein once. The sample has approximately 400,000 distinct CDR3 sequences, more than 20% seen once. Time point described: persistent/refractory GD, antithyroid drugs over 5 years with positive TRAb. The TCR library was made from RNA that had been extracted from PBMCs in TRIzol.

Sequencing was performed on peripheral blood mononuclear cells (PBMCs), taken when the disease was refractory, from a patient treated with antithyroid drugs. The chain employs TRBV5-1 and TRBJ1-1, with TRBD1 matching over 9 bases. The origin of this receptor is a female donor with Graves disease. For the CDR3, the DNA is TGCGCCAGCAGCTCACAGGGGGCAATCGCTGAAGCTTTCTTT. Translation gives CASSSQGAIAEAFF. The full variable domain, completed using reference TRBV5-1 and TRBJ1-1, is KAGVTQTPRYLIKTRGQQVTLSCSPISGHRSVSWYQQTPGQGLQFLFEYFSETQRNKGNFPGRFSGRQFSNSRSEMNVSTLELGDSALYLCASSSQGAIAEAFFGQGTRLTVV.